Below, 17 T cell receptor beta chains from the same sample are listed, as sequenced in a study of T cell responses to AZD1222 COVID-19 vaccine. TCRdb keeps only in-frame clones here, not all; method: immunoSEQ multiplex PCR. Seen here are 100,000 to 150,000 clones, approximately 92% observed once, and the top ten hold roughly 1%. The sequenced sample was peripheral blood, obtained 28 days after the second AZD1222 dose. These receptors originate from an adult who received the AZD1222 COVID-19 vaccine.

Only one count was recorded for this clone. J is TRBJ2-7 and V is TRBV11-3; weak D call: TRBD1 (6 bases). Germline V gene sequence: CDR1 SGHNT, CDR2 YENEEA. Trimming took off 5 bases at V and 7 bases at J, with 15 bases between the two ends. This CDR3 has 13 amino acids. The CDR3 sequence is CASSIIRGMEQYF. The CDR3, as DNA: TGTGCCAGCAGCATCATTAGGGGGATGGAGCAGTACTTC.

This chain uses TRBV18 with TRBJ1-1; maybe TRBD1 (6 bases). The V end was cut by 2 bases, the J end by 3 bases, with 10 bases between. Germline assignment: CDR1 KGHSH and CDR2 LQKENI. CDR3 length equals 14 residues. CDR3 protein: CASSPGGGDTEAFF. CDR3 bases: TGTGCCAGCTCACCAGGGGGCGGGGACACTGAAGCTTTCTTT.

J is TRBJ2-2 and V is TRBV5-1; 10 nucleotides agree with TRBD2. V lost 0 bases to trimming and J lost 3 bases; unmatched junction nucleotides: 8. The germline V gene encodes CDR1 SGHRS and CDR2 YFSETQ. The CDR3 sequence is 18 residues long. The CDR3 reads CASSLGLAGASDTGELFF. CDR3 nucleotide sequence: TGCGCCAGCAGCTTGGGTCTAGCGGGGGCCTCAGACACCGGGGAGCTGTTTTTT. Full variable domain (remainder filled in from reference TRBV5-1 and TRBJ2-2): KAGVTQTPRYLIKTRGQQVTLSCSPISGHRSVSWYQQTPGQGLQFLFEYFSETQRNKGNFPGRFSGRQFSNSRSEMNVSTLELGDSALYLCASSLGLAGASDTGELFFGEGSRLTVL.

The CDR3 coding sequence is TGTGCCAGCAGCCAGGGGCAGGCCTTCTATGGCTACACCTTC. Its translation is CASSQGQAFYGYTF. V gene TRBV3-1 (or the pseudogene TRBV3-2) combines with J gene TRBJ1-2, with D possibly matching TRBD1 (5 bases). The CDR3 extends over 14 amino acids. Per the germline V gene, CDR1 is LGHDT and CDR2 is YNNKEL (reference sequence). With 3 bases removed from V and 4 bases from J, the gap between germline ends came to 12 bases.

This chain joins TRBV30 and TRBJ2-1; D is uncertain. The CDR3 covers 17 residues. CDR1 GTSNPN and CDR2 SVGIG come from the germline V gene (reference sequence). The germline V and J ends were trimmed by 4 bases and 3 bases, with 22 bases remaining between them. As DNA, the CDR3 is TGTGCCTGGACCTATACCTGGGCGAGCGCCGGCTACAATGAGCAGTTCTTC. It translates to CAWTYTWASAGYNEQFF.

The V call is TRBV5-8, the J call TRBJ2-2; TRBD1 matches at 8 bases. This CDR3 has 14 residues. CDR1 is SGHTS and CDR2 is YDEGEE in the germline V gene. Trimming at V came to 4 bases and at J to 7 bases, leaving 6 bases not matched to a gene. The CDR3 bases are TGTGCCAGCAGCCCCCGGACAGGGATCGGGGAGCTGTTTTTT. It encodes CASSPRTGIGELFF.

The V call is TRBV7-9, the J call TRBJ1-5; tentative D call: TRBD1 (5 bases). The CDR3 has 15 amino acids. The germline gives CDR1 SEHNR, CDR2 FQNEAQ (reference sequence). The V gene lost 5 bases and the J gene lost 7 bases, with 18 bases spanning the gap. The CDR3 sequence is CASSPPGLGNQPQHF. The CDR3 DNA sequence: TGTGCCAGCAGCCCCCCGGGGCTGGGAAACCAGCCCCAGCATTTT.

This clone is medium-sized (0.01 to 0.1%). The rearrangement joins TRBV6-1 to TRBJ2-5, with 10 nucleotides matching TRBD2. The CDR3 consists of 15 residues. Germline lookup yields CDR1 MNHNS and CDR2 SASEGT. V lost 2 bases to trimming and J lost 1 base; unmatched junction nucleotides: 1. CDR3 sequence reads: CASSELAGAQETQYF. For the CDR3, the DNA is TGTGCCAGCAGTGAACTAGCGGGGGCCCAAGAGACCCAGTACTTC.

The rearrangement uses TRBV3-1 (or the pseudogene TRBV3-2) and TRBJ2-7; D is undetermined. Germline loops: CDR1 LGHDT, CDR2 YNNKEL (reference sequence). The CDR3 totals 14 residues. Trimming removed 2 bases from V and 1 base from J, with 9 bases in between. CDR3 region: CASSQQTGSYEQYF. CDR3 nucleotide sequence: TGTGCCAGCAGCCAACAGACGGGTTCCTACGAGCAGTACTTC.

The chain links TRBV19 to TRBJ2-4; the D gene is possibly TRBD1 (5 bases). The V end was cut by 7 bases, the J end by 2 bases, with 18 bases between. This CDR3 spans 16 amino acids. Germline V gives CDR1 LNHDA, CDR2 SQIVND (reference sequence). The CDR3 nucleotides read TGTGCCAGTATCGGTACTCAGGGAATTACCAAAAACATTCAGTACTTC. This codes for CASIGTQGITKNIQYF.

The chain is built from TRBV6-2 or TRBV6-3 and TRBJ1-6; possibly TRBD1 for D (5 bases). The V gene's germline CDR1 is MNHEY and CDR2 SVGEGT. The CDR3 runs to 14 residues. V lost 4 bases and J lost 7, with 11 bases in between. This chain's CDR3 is CASSLRGGNSPLHF. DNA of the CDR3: TGTGCCAGCAGTTTAAGGGGAGGGAATTCACCCCTCCACTTT.

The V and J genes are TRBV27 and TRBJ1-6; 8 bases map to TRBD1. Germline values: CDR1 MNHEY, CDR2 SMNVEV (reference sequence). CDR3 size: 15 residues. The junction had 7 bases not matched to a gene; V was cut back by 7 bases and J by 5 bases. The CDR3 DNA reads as TGTGCCAGCACCCTGAGACAGGGGCATAATTCACCCCTCCACTTT. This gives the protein CASTLRQGHNSPLHF.

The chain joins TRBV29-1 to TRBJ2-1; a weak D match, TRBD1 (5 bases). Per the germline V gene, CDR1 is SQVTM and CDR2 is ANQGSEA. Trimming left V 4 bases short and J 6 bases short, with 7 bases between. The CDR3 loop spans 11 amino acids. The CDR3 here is CSVARVNEQFF. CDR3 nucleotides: TGCAGCGTTGCCAGGGTCAATGAGCAGTTCTTC.

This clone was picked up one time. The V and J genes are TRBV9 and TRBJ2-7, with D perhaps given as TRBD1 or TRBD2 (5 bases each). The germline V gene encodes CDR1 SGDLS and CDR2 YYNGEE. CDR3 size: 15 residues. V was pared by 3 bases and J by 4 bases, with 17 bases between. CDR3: CASSEAGTPSYEQYF. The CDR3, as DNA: TGTGCCAGCAGCGAGGCCGGGACCCCTTCTTACGAGCAGTACTTC.

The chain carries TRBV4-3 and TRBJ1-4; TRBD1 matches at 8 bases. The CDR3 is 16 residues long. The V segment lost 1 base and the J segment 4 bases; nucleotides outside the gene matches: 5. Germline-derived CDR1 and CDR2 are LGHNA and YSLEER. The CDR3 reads CASSQGLTGVNEKLFF. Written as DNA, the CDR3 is TGCGCCAGCAGCCAAGGATTGACAGGGGTTAATGAAAAACTGTTTTTT.

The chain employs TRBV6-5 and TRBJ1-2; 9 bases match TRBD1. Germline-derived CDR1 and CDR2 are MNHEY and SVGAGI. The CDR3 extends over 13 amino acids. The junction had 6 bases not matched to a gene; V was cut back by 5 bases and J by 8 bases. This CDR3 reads CASSTGGIGGYTF. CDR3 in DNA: TGTGCCAGCAGTACAGGGGGCATTGGGGGCTACACCTTC.

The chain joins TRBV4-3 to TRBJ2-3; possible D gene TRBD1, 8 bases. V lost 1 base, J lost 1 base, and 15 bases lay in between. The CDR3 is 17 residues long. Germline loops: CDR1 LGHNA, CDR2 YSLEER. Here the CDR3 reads CASSQGPTGGGTDTQYF. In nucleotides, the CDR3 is TGCGCCAGCAGCCAAGGACCAACAGGGGGGGGCACAGATACGCAGTATTTT.